This TCR beta chain was obtained from a study of shared clonotypes between healthy human individuals. The wider study: There were three CD4 naive, three CD4 memory, two CD8 naive and one CD8 memory plates per donor. Study results and caveats: The study sampled only blood, and tissue repertoires likely differ.

In the case of this clone: The antigen remains unidentified.

Germline-derived CDR1 and CDR2 are SGHTA and FQGNSA. The CDR3 loop spans 15 amino acids. The V gene end was trimmed by 5 bases and the J gene end by 5 bases; junction bases not matched to a gene: 9. Profiled with immunoSEQ multiplex PCR; TCRdb holds only in-frame clones, not every one. The table has 2 million to 2.5 million clones, roughly 92% seen once. The TCR sequence derives from a man in his late teens or twenties in good health. Some clones in this sample may be carry-over from other donors' samples. The chain is built from TRBV7-2 and TRBJ2-1; 7 bases line up with TRBD2. Sequencing was carried out using naive CD4+ T cells from PBMCs. Subset of the sample: CD45RA+ positively selected. CDR3 in amino acids: CASSHSGTTDNEQFF. CDR3 in DNA: TGTGCCAGCAGCCATTCAGGGACTACCGACAATGAGCAGTTCTTC.